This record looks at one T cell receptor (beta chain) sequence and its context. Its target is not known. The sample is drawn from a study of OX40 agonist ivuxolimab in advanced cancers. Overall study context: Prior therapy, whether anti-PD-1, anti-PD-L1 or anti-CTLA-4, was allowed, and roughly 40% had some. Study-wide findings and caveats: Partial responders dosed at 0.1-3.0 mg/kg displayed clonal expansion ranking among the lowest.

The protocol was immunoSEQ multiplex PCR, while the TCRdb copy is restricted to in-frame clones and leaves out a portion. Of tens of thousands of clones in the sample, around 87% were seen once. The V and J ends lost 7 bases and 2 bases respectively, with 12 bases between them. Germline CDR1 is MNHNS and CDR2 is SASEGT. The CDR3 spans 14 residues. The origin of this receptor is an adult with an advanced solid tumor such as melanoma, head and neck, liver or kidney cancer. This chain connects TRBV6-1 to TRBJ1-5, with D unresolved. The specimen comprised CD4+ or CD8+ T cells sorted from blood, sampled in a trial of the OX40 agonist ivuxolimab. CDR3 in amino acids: CASTPEQGNQPQHF. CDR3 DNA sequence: TGTGCCAGCACCCCGGAGCAGGGCAATCAGCCCCAGCATTTT.